The present T cell receptor (beta chain) was sequenced within a study of T cell repertoires in aging, cancer and after chemotherapy. General study findings and limits: Median generation probability rose over the chemotherapy interval in each cancer cohort, suggesting rebound thymic output. In cancer patients, declining TCR diversity with age involved lost richness and lost evenness.

TRB rearrangements spanning V, D and J were amplified using mixed TRB-A/B primers. MiXCR was run by TCRdb on the multiplex PCR reads, yielding one entry per CDR3 protein. The sample consists of under 5,500 distinct CDR3 sequences, 25% to 30% of them appearing once. This clonotype was seen a handful of times. The antigen is unknown. Germline loops: CDR1 SEHNR, CDR2 FQNEAQ (reference sequence). CDR3 length: 16 residues. The V end was cut by 6 bases, the J end by 5 bases, with 21 bases between. Peripheral blood genomic DNA, not sorted cells or RNA, was the template. V is TRBV7-9 and J is TRBJ2-3, with D perhaps being TRBD1 or TRBD2 (5 bases each). Sequencing was done on a sample of blood. The sequence was collected from a human donor with a solid tumor. This CDR3 reads CASRLSGTVTLDTQYF. In DNA, the CDR3 is TGTGCCAGCAGATTATCCGGGACGGTGACTTTAGATACGCAGTATTTT.